This T cell receptor beta chain emerged from a study of CD8+CD57+ T cells in acquired aplastic anemia. This CDR3 region has 13 residues. The germline V and J ends were trimmed by 8 bases and 7 bases, with 15 bases remaining between them. From germline, CDR1 is SEHNR and CDR2 FQNEAQ (reference sequence). Profiles of TCR beta VDJ and CDR3 were generated from a genomic DNA template. One entry per CDR3 protein results from TCRdb running MiXCR on the reads. Of 150,000 to 200,000 distinct CDR3 sequences in the sample, 46% were seen once. This clonotype showed up many times. This clonotype was sampled from a human donor in good health. Sequencing was performed on sorted CD4+, CD8+, or CD8+CD57+ T cells (not recorded which) from PBMCs. This rearrangement joins TRBV7-9 to TRBJ2-1; D uncertain. DNA for the CDR3: TGTGCCAGCTTCCTGACTCCGGGTAATGAGCAGTTCTTC. This sequence encodes CASFLTPGNEQFF. The full variable domain, its missing parts supplied by reference TRBV7-9 and TRBJ2-1, is DTGVSQNPRHKITKRGQNVTFRCDPISEHNRLYWYRQTLGQGPEFLTYFQNEAQLEKSRLLSDRFSAERPKGSFSTLEIQRTEQGDSAMYLCASFLTPGNEQFFGPGTRLTVL.